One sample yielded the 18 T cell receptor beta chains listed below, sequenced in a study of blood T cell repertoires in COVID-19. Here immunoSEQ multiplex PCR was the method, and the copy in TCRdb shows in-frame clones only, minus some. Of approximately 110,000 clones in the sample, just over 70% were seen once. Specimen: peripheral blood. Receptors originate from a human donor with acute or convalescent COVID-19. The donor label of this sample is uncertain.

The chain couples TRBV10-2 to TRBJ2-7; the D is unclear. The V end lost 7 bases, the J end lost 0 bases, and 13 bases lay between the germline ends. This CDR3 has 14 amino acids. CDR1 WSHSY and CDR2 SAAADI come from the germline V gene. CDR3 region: CASTETSSSYEQYV. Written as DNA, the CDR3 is TGCGCCAGCACCGAGACTTCCAGCTCCTACGAGCAGTACGTC.

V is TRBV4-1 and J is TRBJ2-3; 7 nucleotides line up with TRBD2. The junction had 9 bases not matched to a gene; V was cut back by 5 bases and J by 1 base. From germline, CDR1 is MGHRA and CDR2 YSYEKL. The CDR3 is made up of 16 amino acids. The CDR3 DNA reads TGCGCCAGCAGCACCCGACTAGCCGGTGGCACAGATACGCAGTATTTT. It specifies CASSTRLAGGTDTQYF.

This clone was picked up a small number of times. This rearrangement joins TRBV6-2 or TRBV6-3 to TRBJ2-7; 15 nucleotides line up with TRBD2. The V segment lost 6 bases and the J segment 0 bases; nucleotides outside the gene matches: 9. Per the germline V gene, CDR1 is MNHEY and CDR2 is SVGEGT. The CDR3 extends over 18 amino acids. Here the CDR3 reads CASSGTSGGYESSYEQYV. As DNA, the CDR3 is TGTGCCAGCAGCGGGACTAGCGGGGGGTATGAGAGCTCCTACGAGCAGTACGTC.

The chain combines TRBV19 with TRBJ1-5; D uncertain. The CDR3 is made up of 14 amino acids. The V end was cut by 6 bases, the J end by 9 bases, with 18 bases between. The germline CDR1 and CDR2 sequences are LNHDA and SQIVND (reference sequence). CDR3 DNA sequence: TGTGCCAGTAGGCCCGGCGGGGAGTATAGGCCCCAGCATTTT. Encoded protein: CASRPGGEYRPQHF.

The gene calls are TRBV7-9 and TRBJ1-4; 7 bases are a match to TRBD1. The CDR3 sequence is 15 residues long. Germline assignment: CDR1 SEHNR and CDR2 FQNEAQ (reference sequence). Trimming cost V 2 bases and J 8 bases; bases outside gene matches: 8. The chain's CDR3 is CASSLYRTGGEKLFF. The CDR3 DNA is TGTGCCAGCAGCTTATATAGGACAGGAGGAGAAAAACTGTTTTTT.

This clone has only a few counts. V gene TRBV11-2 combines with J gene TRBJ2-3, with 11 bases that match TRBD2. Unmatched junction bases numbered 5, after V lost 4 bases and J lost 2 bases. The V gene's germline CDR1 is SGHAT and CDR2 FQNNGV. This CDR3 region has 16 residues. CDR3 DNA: TGTGCCAGCAGCTCCCCTAGCGGGGGGCTCACAGATACGCAGTATTTT. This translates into CASSSPSGGLTDTQYF.

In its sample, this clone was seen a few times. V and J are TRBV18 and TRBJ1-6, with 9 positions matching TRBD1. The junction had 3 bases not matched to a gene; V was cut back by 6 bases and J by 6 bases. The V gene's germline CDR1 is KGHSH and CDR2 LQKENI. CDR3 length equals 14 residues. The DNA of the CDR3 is TGTGCCAGCTCGGCGACAGGGGGTAATTCACCCCTCCACTTT. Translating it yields CASSATGGNSPLHF.

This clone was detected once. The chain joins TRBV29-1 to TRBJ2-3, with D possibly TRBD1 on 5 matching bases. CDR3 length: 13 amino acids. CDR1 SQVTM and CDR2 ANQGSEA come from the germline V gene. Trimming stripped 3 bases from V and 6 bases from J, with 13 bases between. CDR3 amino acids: CSVDKKGLDTQYF. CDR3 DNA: TGCAGCGTTGATAAAAAGGGGTTGGATACGCAGTATTTT.

CDR3 bases: TGTGCCTGGAGTCCATCGGACAGGGACACTGAAGCTTTCTTT. The encoded protein is CAWSPSDRDTEAFF. This rearrangement joins TRBV30 to TRBJ1-1; 8 bases are a match to TRBD1. Germline loops: CDR1 GTSNPN, CDR2 SVGIG (reference sequence). This CDR3 has 14 residues. V trimming: 2 bases; J trimming: 3 bases; junction bases outside the gene matches: 5.

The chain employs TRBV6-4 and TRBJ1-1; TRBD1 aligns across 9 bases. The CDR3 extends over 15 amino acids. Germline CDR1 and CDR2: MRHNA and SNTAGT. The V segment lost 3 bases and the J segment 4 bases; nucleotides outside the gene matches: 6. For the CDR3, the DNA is TGTGCCAGCAGTGATAAAACAGGGGGCCGCACTGAAGCTTTCTTT. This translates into CASSDKTGGRTEAFF.

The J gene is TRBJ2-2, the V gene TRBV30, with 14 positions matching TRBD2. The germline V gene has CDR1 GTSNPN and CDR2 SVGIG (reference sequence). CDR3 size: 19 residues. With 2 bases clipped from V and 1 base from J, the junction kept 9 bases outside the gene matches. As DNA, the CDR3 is TGTGCCTGGAGTCGTCCCAGACTAGCGGGGGGGCGGAACACCGGGGAGCTGTTTTTT. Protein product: CAWSRPRLAGGRNTGELFF.

CDR3 coding DNA: TGTGCCAGCAGTTCCCGATCAGGGCGGGGCACTGAAGCTTTCTTT. Translating gives CASSSRSGRGTEAFF. The chain combines TRBV6-5 with TRBJ1-1; weak D call: TRBD1 (5 bases). This CDR3 has 15 amino acids. Trimming removed 4 bases from V and 4 bases from J, with 16 bases in between. Germline V gene lookup returns CDR1 MNHEY and CDR2 SVGAGI.

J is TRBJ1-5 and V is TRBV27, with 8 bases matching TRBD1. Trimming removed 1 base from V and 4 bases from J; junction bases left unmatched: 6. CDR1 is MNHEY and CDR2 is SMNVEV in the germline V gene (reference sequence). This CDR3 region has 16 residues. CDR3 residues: CASSLFGQGANQPQHF. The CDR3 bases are TGTGCCAGCAGTTTATTCGGACAGGGTGCAAATCAGCCCCAGCATTTT.

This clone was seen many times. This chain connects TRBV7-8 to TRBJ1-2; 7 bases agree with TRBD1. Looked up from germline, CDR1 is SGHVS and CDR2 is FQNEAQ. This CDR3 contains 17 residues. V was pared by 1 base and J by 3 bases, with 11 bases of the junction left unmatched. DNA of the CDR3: TGTGCCAGCAGCTTAGGTCGGAGGAGGGGGCGAGACTATGGCTACACCTTC. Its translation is CASSLGRRRGRDYGYTF.

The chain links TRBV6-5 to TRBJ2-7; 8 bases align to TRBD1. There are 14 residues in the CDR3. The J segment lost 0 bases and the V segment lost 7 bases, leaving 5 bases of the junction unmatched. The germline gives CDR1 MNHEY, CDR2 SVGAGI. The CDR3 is CASTSGGNSYEQYF. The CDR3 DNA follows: TGTGCCAGCACGTCAGGGGGCAACTCCTACGAGCAGTACTTC.

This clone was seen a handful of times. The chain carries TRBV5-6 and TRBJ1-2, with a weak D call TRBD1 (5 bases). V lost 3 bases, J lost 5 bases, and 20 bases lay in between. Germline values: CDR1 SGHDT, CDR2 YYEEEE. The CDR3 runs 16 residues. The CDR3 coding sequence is TGTGCCAGCAGCTGGGTAGCGCAGGGAGGCTCTTATGGCTACACCTTC. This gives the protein CASSWVAQGGSYGYTF.

CDR3 in DNA: TGTGCCAGCAGCCGACCCGGGGGAGGAGCTTTCTTT. It encodes CASSRPGGGAFF. V gene TRBV3-1 (or the pseudogene TRBV3-2) combines with J gene TRBJ1-1; D is perhaps TRBD1 (5 bases). The V end lost 4 bases, the J end lost 10 bases, and 13 bases lay between the germline ends. CDR1 LGHDT and CDR2 YNNKEL come from the germline V gene (reference sequence). This CDR3 has 12 residues.

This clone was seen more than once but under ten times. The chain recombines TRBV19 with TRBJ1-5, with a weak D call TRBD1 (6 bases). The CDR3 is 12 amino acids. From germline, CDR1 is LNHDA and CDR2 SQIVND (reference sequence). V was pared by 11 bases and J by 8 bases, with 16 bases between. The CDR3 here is CAVGDRHEPQHF. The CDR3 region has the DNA TGTGCCGTGGGCGACAGGCATGAGCCCCAGCATTTT.